The rows below give T cell receptor beta chains drawn from one sample of a study of OX40 agonist ivuxolimab in advanced cancers. The repertoire was sequenced with immunoSEQ multiplex PCR; TCRdb's copy has only in-frame clones and lacks some. The sample includes some 43,000 clones, around 87% seen only once; the top ten take roughly 33%. Material: CD4+ or CD8+ T cells sorted from blood, obtained in a trial of the OX40 agonist ivuxolimab. Receptors originate from an adult with an advanced solid tumor such as melanoma, head and neck, liver or kidney cancer. Both conserved end residues are part of each CDR3. Fields, in order: CDR3 DNA, CDR3 protein, V gene, D gene, CDR3 length, clone size, J gene. A D gene is named only where the DNA matches it firmly. Size is omitted from some rows. Given values are once, few, many or a class for expanded clones.

DNA: TGTGCCAGCTCACCTAGCGGGGGCACAGATACGCAGTATTTT
CDR3: CASSPSGGTDTQYF
V: TRBV18
D: TRBD2
length: 14
size: NA
J: TRBJ2-3

DNA: TGTGCCAGCAGCTCTTCTAGGTACAATGAGCAGTTCTTC
CDR3: CASSSSRYNEQFF
V: TRBV7-8
D: NA
length: 13
size: NA
J: TRBJ2-1

DNA: TGTGCCAGCAGTGAAGCAGGACAGATTCATCAGCCCCAGCATTTT
CDR3: CASSEAGQIHQPQHF
V: TRBV6-1
D: NA
length: 15
size: NA
J: TRBJ1-5

DNA: TGTGCCAGCAGTGTGGAGATTTGGGCTTTCTTT
CDR3: CASSVEIWAFF
V: TRBV2
D: NA
length: 11
size: NA
J: TRBJ1-1

DNA: TGTGCCAGCAGCTTTGGGGGTGGGGGCGAGCAGTACTTC
CDR3: CASSFGGGGEQYF
V: TRBV7-2
D: NA
length: 13
size: NA
J: TRBJ2-7

DNA: TGTGCCAGCAGCCTCGGAGGGGGGATCGGCACCTTC
CDR3: CASSLGGGIGTF
V: TRBV6-1
D: NA
length: 12
size: NA
J: TRBJ1-2

DNA: TGCGCCAGCAGCACGGACAGGGGGGAAGATACGCAGTATTTT
CDR3: CASSTDRGEDTQYF
V: TRBV5-1
D: TRBD1
length: 14
size: NA
J: TRBJ2-3

DNA: TGTGCCAGCAGTTCCACCTACAAGGAGCCCCAGCATTTT
CDR3: CASSSTYKEPQHF
V: TRBV6-6
D: NA
length: 13
size: NA
J: TRBJ1-5

DNA: TGTGCCAGCAGCTTAGGAGCGGCGGCGATTACAGATACGCAGTATTTT
CDR3: CASSLGAAAITDTQYF
V: TRBV11-2
D: NA
length: 16
size: few
J: TRBJ2-3

DNA: TGTGCCAGTAGTTTTAGTCCGAATGAGCAGTTCTTC
CDR3: CASSFSPNEQFF
V: TRBV19
D: NA
length: 12
size: NA
J: TRBJ2-1

DNA: TGTGCCAGCAGCTTAACCCCGGGACTAGCGGGAGTCAATGAGCAGTTCTTC
CDR3: CASSLTPGLAGVNEQFF
V: TRBV7-3
D: TRBD2
length: 17
size: NA
J: TRBJ2-1

DNA: TGTGCCAGCAGAGACAGGGTACGGTATGGCTACACCTTC
CDR3: CASRDRVRYGYTF
V: TRBV2
D: TRBD1
length: 13
size: NA
J: TRBJ1-2

DNA: TGTGCCAGCAGGGACTTTGCTCCCGGGGAGCTGTTTTTT
CDR3: CASRDFAPGELFF
V: TRBV2
D: NA
length: 13
size: NA
J: TRBJ2-2

DNA: TGTGCCAGCAGTGATCTAGGGGGCAGCGCTGAAGCTTTCTTT
CDR3: CASSDLGGSAEAFF
V: TRBV2
D: TRBD1
length: 14
size: NA
J: TRBJ1-1

DNA: TGTGCCAGCAGTGAAGGAGACGGAGGTGTGAATGAGCAGTTCTTC
CDR3: CASSEGDGGVNEQFF
V: TRBV6-1
D: NA
length: 15
size: once
J: TRBJ2-1

DNA: TGTGCCAGCAGCTCTTCCGGGACCTCTCGGGAGACCCAGTACTTC
CDR3: CASSSSGTSRETQYF
V: TRBV9
D: NA
length: 15
size: NA
J: TRBJ2-5

DNA: TGCGCCAGCAGCTTGGAGGTGGACAGCTCCTACGAGCAGTACTTC
CDR3: CASSLEVDSSYEQYF
V: TRBV5-1
D: NA
length: 15
size: NA
J: TRBJ2-7

DNA: TGTGCCAGCAGCTTAGATCTTAGCGGGGGACGAGAGACCCAGTACTTC
CDR3: CASSLDLSGGRETQYF
V: TRBV7-2
D: TRBD2
length: 16
size: NA
J: TRBJ2-5

DNA: TGCGCCAGCAGCTTGGGGACAAGGGTGGACACTGAAGCTTTCTTT
CDR3: CASSLGTRVDTEAFF
V: TRBV5-1
D: NA
length: 15
size: NA
J: TRBJ1-1

DNA: TGTGCCAGCAGCTTAGGGTTAGTGAACACTGAAGCTTTCTTT
CDR3: CASSLGLVNTEAFF
V: TRBV11-2
D: NA
length: 14
size: NA
J: TRBJ1-1

DNA: TGTGCCAGCTCACACCCGGGCTACGAGCAGTACTTC
CDR3: CASSHPGYEQYF
V: TRBV18
D: NA
length: 12
size: once
J: TRBJ2-7